This T cell receptor beta chain was recovered during a study of T cell responses to AZD1222 COVID-19 vaccine (dated by TCRdb to about 2021). Background on the whole study: AZD1222 recipients whose second dose came at about 4 weeks and those whose second dose came at about 12 weeks were combined into one group, since spike-specific TCR depth and breadth did not differ between the two schedules. A total of around 240 trial participants underwent TCR sequencing, of whom more than 200 had received two doses of AZD1222 and 26 had received two doses of the MenACWY control vaccine. Trial participants were enrolled by age into subgroups of 18-55, 56-69 and 70-plus years, and about 150, 27 and 61 TCR-sequenced participants, respectively, were included in these subgroups. What the work shows at the level of the full study, not this receptor alone: Because no samples from the day 14 peak response were available, repertoires could be characterized only after the peak T cell response. Conclusions about previously exposed vaccinees are limited, since just five or six AZD1222 recipients were seropositive for SARS-CoV-2 at baseline. Participants were mostly white British and included more females than males, and it was suggested by the authors that clonal diversity may have been underestimated. After two AZD1222 doses, both the breadth and the depth of spike-specific TCRs were significantly higher than at day 0 and than in MenACWY recipients. The whole spike protein was spanned by vaccine-associated CD4 TCRs, and dominant responses were seen in regions 160-218 and 743-854. Reportedly, close to half of the unique spike-specific TCRs recognized epitopes lying outside the regions that are mutated in the B.1.351 and B.1.1.7 variants. In the small 56-69-year group, the increase in depth fell short of significance, most likely because of low power.

V loses 6 bases, J loses 6 bases, and the germline ends lie 9 bases apart. There are 12 amino acids in the CDR3, from cysteine to phenylalanine inclusive. Just the 36-base CDR3 DNA is kept, in frame starting at base 1. As concerns this clone: Its antigen is currently not known. There are no base qualities to consult, and no much larger clone falls within one base.

This sample's time point label indicates: baseline before first vaccination. The vaccinee samples were drawn from two UK trials, COV001 and COV002, one of which was a single-blind randomized controlled phase 2/3 trial testing AZD1222 (ChAdOx1 nCoV-19) in healthy adults. For TCRbeta chain sequencing, PBMC samples from trial participants were taken at day 0 and at day 28 after the second dose. The CDR3 regions of human TCRbeta chains were analyzed by immunosequencing. The source study handled its data this way. TCRs in the repertoires were matched against a reference library of SARS-CoV-2-specific TCRs that had been generated with the MIRA antigen-specificity platform. Breadth meant the fraction of unique TCRs that were SARS-CoV-2-associated, whereas depth meant the fraction of total T cells that were SARS-CoV-2-associated. Using the MIRA data, every spike-specific TCR was mapped to the spike region that the TCR reacted to and assigned to either a CD4 or a CD8 class. Log10-transformed breadth and depth values were compared by one-way ANOVA with Sidak's multiple comparisons tests. This is the immuneACCESS table as TCRdb keeps it, with only in-frame sequences that have V and J called. A part of the clones is gone; compared with another copy, unresolved V genes explain less than half, and the rest is unexplained. V, J and clone size derive from that table, while D and trimming were established from the DNA sequence. Counted in this sample were 95,000 to 110,000 clones; more than 75% of them appeared once. The ten biggest clones cover 22% of the sample.

In this chain, TRBV12-3 or TRBV12-4 is recombined with TRBJ1-3, with the D gene not clear enough to name. The specimen comprised peripheral blood, sampled on day 0 of AZD1222 vaccination. This TCR was recovered from an adult in good health. Here is the DNA: TGTGCCAGCAGGTGGGCGGAAAACACCATATATTTT. It specifies CASRWAENTIYF.